The next 18 T cell receptor beta chains were all read from a single sample in a study of CD8 T cells in ankylosing spondylitis. Notes on the study in general: A motif in TCR beta, a set of eight or nine highly homologous variants, appeared characteristic of ankylosing spondylitis blood.

These receptors' antigens are unknown. One entry per CDR3 protein results from TCRdb running MiXCR on the 5' RACE reads. The repertoire consists of under 850,000 distinct CDR3 sequences, with around 20% occurring once and the leading ten covering 15% to 20%. The sequenced material came from blood, either unsorted or a sorted T cell fraction (not recorded which). These receptors came from a male donor with ankylosing spondylitis.

The table lists this clonotype with a few counts. This sequence joins TRBV29-1 and TRBJ1-2, with TRBD1 matching 7 bases. Germline V CDR1 and CDR2: SQVTM, ANQGSEA. The ends lost 0 bases at V and 8 bases at J; junction bases unmatched: 6. The CDR3 has 13 residues. DNA of the CDR3: TGCAGCGTTGAAGAGGAGGGGGCTAAAGGCTACACCTTC. This sequence encodes CSVEEEGAKGYTF.

The chain links TRBV2 to TRBJ2-7, with D possibly TRBD1 on 7 matching bases. The CDR3 sequence is 15 residues long. Germline lookup yields CDR1 SNHLY and CDR2 FYNNEI. Trimming pared 6 bases from V and 3 bases from J, leaving 18 bases between. DNA of the CDR3: TGTGCCAGCAGAGGTGACAGGGACTCTATCTACGAGCAGTACTTC. It codes for CASRGDRDSIYEQYF. The full variable domain, its missing parts supplied by reference TRBV2 and TRBJ2-7, is EPEVTQTPSHQVTQMGQEVILRCVPISNHLYFYWYRQILGQKVEFLVSFYNNEISEKSEIFDDQFSVERPDGSNFTLKIRSTKLEDSAMYFCASRGDRDSIYEQYFGPGTRLTVT.

The rearrangement links TRBV28 to TRBJ1-1, with TRBD1 as a possible D gene (5 bases). Germline V CDR1 and CDR2: MDHEN, SYDVKM. Trimming took 7 bases from V and 1 from J, leaving 19 bases between them. The length of the CDR3 is 16 residues. The CDR3 nucleotides read TGTGCCAGCAACTTGATTGCAGGGCCGGGGAACACTGAAGCTTTCTTT. Translated: CASNLIAGPGNTEAFF.

This clonotype was seen more than once but under ten times. This chain links TRBV20-1 with TRBJ2-5, with D possibly TRBD1 on 5 matching bases. This CDR3 spans 14 amino acids. Deletions cut 3 bases from V and 2 bases from J, with 13 bases between. Germline V lookup: CDR1 DFQATT, CDR2 SNEGSKA (reference sequence). CDR3 amino acids: CSASAKGPQETQYF. DNA of the CDR3: TGCAGTGCTAGCGCCAAGGGGCCTCAAGAGACCCAGTACTTC.

The J gene is TRBJ1-1, the V gene TRBV2, with D perhaps TRBD1 (5 bases). The CDR3 extends over 17 amino acids. Looked up from germline, CDR1 is SNHLY and CDR2 is FYNNEI. V was trimmed by 1 base and J by 0 bases, leaving 15 bases between them. The CDR3 region is CASSEVSAGTMNTEAFF. The CDR3 DNA follows: TGTGCCAGCAGTGAAGTCTCGGCAGGGACTATGAACACTGAAGCTTTCTTT.

The V call is TRBV30, the J call TRBJ2-7, with 10 nucleotides matching TRBD1. Germline assignment: CDR1 GTSNPN and CDR2 SVGIG (reference sequence). This CDR3 comprises 15 residues. With 6 bases clipped from V and 5 bases from J, the junction kept 13 bases outside the gene matches. CDR3: CACHPGTGVSNEQYF. Written as DNA, the CDR3 is TGTGCCTGTCACCCAGGGACAGGGGTTTCCAACGAGCAGTACTTC.

This clonotype was detected a few times. The V call is TRBV6-1, the J call TRBJ2-1, with 10 bases aligning to TRBD1. The V segment lost 6 bases and the J segment 3 bases; nucleotides outside the gene matches: 5. This CDR3 has 15 residues. The germline V gene has CDR1 MNHNS and CDR2 SASEGT. The CDR3 bases are TGTGCCAGCAGCCCGGGACAGGGGCTCTACAATGAGCAGTTCTTC. Its protein product is CASSPGQGLYNEQFF.

This chain connects TRBV12-3 or TRBV12-4 to TRBJ2-1; maybe TRBD1 (6 bases). The ends were cut back, 8 bases at V and 9 bases at J, with 17 bases in the middle. CDR3 length: 13 amino acids. The CDR3 reads CASVPGEIGEQFF. DNA for the CDR3: TGTGCCAGCGTCCCAGGGGAGATTGGTGAGCAGTTCTTC.

The table lists this clonotype with a few counts. CDR3 sequence (DNA): TGTGCCAGTAGCTGGGGGCAGGATGGCTATGGCTACACCTTC. Translation: CASSWGQDGYGYTF. V and J are TRBV19 and TRBJ1-2; D perhaps matches TRBD1 (6 bases). The CDR3 extends over 14 amino acids. CDR1 LNHDA and CDR2 SQIVND come from the germline V gene (reference sequence). Trimming left V 6 bases short and J 4 bases short, with 15 bases between.

This clonotype has a handful of counts. The chain employs TRBV29-1 and TRBJ1-2, with D possibly TRBD1 on 6 matching bases. The CDR3 sequence is 12 residues long. The germline CDR1 and CDR2 sequences are SQVTM and ANQGSEA. V lost 5 bases to trimming and J lost 6 bases, with 13 bases between them. As DNA, the CDR3 is TGCAGCGTTCTCCCCCGGACAGATGGCTACACCTTC. This sequence encodes CSVLPRTDGYTF.

This clonotype was seen a handful of times. The genes are TRBV2 and TRBJ1-5; unclear D gene. The ends were cut back, 7 bases at V and 0 bases at J, with 10 bases in the middle. Looked up from germline, CDR1 is SNHLY and CDR2 is FYNNEI. The CDR3 loop spans 14 amino acids. The CDR3: CASNPVYSNQPQHF. The CDR3 DNA sequence: TGTGCCAGCAACCCGGTCTATAGCAATCAGCCCCAGCATTTT.

This clonotype came up many times. The chain uses TRBV5-1 and TRBJ2-7, with TRBD2 identical over 8 bases. Trimming removed 3 bases from V and 2 bases from J; junction bases left unmatched: 4. The germline V gene encodes CDR1 SGHRS and CDR2 YFSETQ. This CDR3 has 14 amino acids. The DNA for the CDR3 is TGCGCCAGCAGCTATAGCGGGGCTACCTACGAGCAGTACTTC. Protein product: CASSYSGATYEQYF.

This clonotype was seen ten or more times. The chain employs TRBV3-1 and TRBJ2-1, with a weak D call TRBD2 (7 bases). Germline assignment: CDR1 LGHDT and CDR2 YNNKEL (reference sequence). Trimming removed 4 bases at V and 7 bases at J, with 14 bases between. The CDR3 runs to 14 residues. Here the CDR3 reads CASSPRGGVNEQFF. CDR3 nucleotides: TGTGCCAGCAGCCCGAGGGGGGGGGTGAATGAGCAGTTCTTC.

A few counts support this clonotype. This chain connects TRBV5-1 to TRBJ2-2; 11 nucleotides agree with TRBD2. Germline assignment: CDR1 SGHRS and CDR2 YFSETQ. Trimming removed 5 bases from V and 4 bases from J; junction bases left unmatched: 4. CDR3 size: 15 residues. Here the CDR3 DNA reads TGCGCCAGCAGACTAGCGGGAGAAGGCACCGGGGAGCTGTTTTTT. The encoded protein is CASRLAGEGTGELFF. Full variable domain (remainder filled in from reference TRBV5-1 and TRBJ2-2): KAGVTQTPRYLIKTRGQQVTLSCSPISGHRSVSWYQQTPGQGLQFLFEYFSETQRNKGNFPGRFSGRQFSNSRSEMNVSTLELGDSALYLCASRLAGEGTGELFFGEGSRLTVL.

This clonotype was recorded a few times. The chain carries TRBV4-2 and TRBJ2-3; weak D call: TRBD1 (6 bases). The CDR3 covers 18 residues. Trimming took 4 bases from V and 2 from J, leaving 22 bases between them. Germline V gene data show CDR1 as LGHNA and CDR2 as YNFKEQ. CDR3 in amino acids: CASSRRQNYRETTDTQYF. The DNA of the CDR3 is TGTGCCAGCAGCCGGAGGCAGAACTACAGGGAGACCACAGATACGCAGTATTTT.

This chain links TRBV29-1 with TRBJ2-7; D uncertain. The CDR3 sequence is 12 residues long. V was clipped by 4 bases and J by 2 bases, with 9 bases between them. The germline CDR1 and CDR2 sequences are SQVTM and ANQGSEA. The CDR3 loop is CSVVDGTYEQYF. In DNA, the CDR3 is TGCAGCGTTGTTGACGGTACCTACGAGCAGTACTTC.

This clonotype was detected a few times. This chain joins TRBV12-3 or TRBV12-4 and TRBJ2-7, with 10 bases identical to TRBD1. The V and J ends lost 8 bases and 3 bases, in that order; junction bases with no gene match: 7. The length of the CDR3 is 14 residues. CDR3 loop: CASGDRDRGYEQYF. CDR3 DNA: TGTGCCAGCGGGGACCGGGACAGGGGCTACGAGCAGTACTTC.

This clonotype was picked up many times. V and J are TRBV15 and TRBJ2-7, with D perhaps TRBD1 or TRBD2 (6 bases each). The V gene's germline CDR1 is LNHNV and CDR2 YYDKDF (reference sequence). V shed 5 bases and J shed 3 bases, with 23 bases lying between them. The length of the CDR3 is 17 residues. In DNA form, the CDR3 reads TGTGCCACCAGCCCCTCATCCGGGGGCAGGACCCTCTACGAGCAGTACTTC. Amino acids: CATSPSSGGRTLYEQYF.